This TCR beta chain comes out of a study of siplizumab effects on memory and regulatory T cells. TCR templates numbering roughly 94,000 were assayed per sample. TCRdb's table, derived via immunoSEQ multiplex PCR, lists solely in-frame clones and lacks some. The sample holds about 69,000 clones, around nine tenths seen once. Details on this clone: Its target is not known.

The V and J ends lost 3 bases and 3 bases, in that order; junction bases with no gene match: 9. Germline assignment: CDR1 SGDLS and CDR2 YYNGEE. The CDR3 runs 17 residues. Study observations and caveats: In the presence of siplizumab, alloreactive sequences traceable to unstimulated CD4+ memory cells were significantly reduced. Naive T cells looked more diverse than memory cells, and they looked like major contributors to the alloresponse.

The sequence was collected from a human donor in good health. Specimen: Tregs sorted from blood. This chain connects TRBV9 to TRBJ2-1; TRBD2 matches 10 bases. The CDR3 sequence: CASSALSGRAIYNEQFF. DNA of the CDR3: TGTGCCAGCAGCGCCTTGAGCGGGAGGGCCATCTACAATGAGCAGTTCTTC.